What follows describes a single T cell receptor beta chain. This sample is drawn from a study of blood T cell repertoires in COVID-19. V lost 0 bases and J 5 bases, leaving 12 bases between the germline ends. Per germline, CDR1 SGHNT and CDR2 YYREEE (reference sequence). CDR3 length: 14 amino acids. Only in-frame clones appear in the TCRdb table, and some are missing; sequencing was by immunoSEQ multiplex PCR. The sample consists of around 400,000 clones, roughly 91% of them appearing once. V usage is TRBV5-4 and J usage is TRBJ2-7, with D possibly being TRBD2 (7 bases). The sample consisted of PBMCs or T cells enriched from blood (not recorded which). The TCR originated in a woman aged 25-40 years who had recovered from COVID-19. The CDR3 reads CASSLVGRGDEQYF. The CDR3 region has the DNA TGTGCCAGCAGCTTGGTTGGGAGGGGGGACGAGCAGTACTTC.